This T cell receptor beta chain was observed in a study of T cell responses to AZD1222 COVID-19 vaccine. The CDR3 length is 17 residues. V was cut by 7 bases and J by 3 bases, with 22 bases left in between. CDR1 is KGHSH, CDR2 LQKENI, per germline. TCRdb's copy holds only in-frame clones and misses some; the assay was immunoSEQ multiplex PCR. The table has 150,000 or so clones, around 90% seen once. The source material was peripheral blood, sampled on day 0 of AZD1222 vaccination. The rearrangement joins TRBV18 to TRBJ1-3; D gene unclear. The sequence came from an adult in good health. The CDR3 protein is CASYNPATSFGGNTIYF. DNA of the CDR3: TGTGCCAGCTACAATCCGGCGACAAGTTTTGGTGGAAACACCATATATTTT. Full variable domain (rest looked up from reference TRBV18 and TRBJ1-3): NAGVMQNPRHLVRRRGQEARLRCSPMKGHSHVYWYRQLPEEGLKFMVYLQKENIIDESGMPKERFSAEFPKEGPSILRIQQVVRGDSAAYFCASYNPATSFGGNTIYFGEGSWLTVV.